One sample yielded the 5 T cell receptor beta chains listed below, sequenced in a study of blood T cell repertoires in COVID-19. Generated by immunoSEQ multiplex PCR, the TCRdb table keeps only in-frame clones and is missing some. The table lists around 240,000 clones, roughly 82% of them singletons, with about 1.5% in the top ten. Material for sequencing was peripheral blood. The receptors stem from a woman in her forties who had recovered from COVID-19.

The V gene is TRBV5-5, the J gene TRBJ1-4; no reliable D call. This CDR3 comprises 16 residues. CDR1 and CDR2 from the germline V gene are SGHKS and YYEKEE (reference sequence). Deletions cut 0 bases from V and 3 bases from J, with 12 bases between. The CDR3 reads CASSLAFRGANEKLFF. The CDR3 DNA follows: TGTGCCAGCAGCTTGGCCTTCCGGGGTGCTAATGAAAAACTGTTTTTT.

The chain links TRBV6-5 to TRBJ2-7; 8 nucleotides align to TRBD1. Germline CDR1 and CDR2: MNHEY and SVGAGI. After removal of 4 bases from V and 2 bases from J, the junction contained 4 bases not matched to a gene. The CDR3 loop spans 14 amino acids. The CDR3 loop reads CASSSDRGTYEQYF. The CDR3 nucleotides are TGTGCCAGCAGTTCAGACAGGGGCACCTACGAGCAGTACTTC.

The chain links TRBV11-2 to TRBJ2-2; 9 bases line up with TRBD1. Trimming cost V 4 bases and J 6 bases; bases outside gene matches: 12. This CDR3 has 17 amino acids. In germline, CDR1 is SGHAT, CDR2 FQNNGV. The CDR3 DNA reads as TGTGCCAGCAGCTCCTCACCGGGACAGGGCGGTGCCGGGGAGCTGTTTTTT. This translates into CASSSSPGQGGAGELFF.

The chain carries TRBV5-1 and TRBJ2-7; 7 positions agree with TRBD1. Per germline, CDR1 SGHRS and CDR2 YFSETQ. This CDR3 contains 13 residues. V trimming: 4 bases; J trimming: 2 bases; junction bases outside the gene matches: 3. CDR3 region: CASSPTGAYEQYF. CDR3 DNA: TGCGCCAGCAGCCCCACAGGGGCCTACGAGCAGTACTTC.

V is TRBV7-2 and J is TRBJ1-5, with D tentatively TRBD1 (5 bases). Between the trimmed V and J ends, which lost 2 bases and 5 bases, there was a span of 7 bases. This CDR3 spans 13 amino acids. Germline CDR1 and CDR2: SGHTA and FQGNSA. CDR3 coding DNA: TGTGCCAGCAGCTTACAGGGTGATCAGCCCCAGCATTTT. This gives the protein CASSLQGDQPQHF.